These 12 T cell receptor beta chains share one sample of origin, sequenced in a study of identical twins. TCRdb re-analysed the 5' RACE reads in MiXCR, keeping a single row per CDR3 protein. The table includes about 200,000 distinct CDR3 sequences, roughly a tenth detected once. Material for sequencing was memory T cells sorted from blood. The receptors originated from a man aged 45-65 years in good health.

In its sample, this clonotype was seen many times. The chain is built from TRBV29-1 and TRBJ2-1, with 9 bases aligning to TRBD2. Trimming removed 4 bases from V and 0 bases from J; junction bases left unmatched: 10. The germline CDR1 and CDR2 sequences are SQVTM and ANQGSEA. This CDR3 is 17 amino acids long. In DNA, the CDR3 is TGCAGCGTTGGGGGACTAGCTTCAAGGAGCTCCTACAATGAGCAGTTCTTC. Translating it yields CSVGGLASRSSYNEQFF.

This clonotype was counted between two and nine times. V and J are TRBV4-3 and TRBJ2-4, with 9 bases lining up with TRBD2. CDR1 is LGHNA and CDR2 is YSLEER in the germline V gene. The CDR3 consists of 18 residues. The V gene end was trimmed by 0 bases and the J gene end by 2 bases; junction bases not matched to a gene: 8. CDR3: CASSQDPWASGTKNIQYF. The DNA of the CDR3 is TGCGCCAGCAGCCAAGACCCCTGGGCTAGCGGGACCAAAAACATTCAGTACTTC.

The CDR3 DNA reads TGTGCCATCAGGAGGGACAGGGGGACCTATGGCTACACCTTC. Its protein is CAIRRDRGTYGYTF. This chain uses TRBV10-3 with TRBJ1-2; 11 nucleotides match TRBD1. The CDR3 has 14 residues. J lost 4 bases, V lost 6 bases, and 4 bases had no gene match. CDR1 is ENHRY, CDR2 SYGVKD, per germline.

This clonotype has a handful of counts. This sequence joins TRBV7-9 and TRBJ2-4; a possible D gene is TRBD2 (6 bases). The V gene lost 5 bases and the J gene lost 6 bases, with 14 bases spanning the gap. In germline, CDR1 is SEHNR, CDR2 FQNEAQ (reference sequence). The CDR3 runs 14 residues. In nucleotides, the CDR3 is TGTGCCAGCAGCAAAACCCCGGGACTAAACATTCAGTACTTC. It codes for CASSKTPGLNIQYF. The full variable domain, in which reference TRBV7-9 and TRBJ2-4 provide the parts outside the CDR3, is DTGVSQNPRHKITKRGQNVTFRCDPISEHNRLYWYRQTLGQGPEFLTYFQNEAQLEKSRLLSDRFSAERPKGSFSTLEIQRTEQGDSAMYLCASSKTPGLNIQYFGAGTRLSVL.

The rearrangement uses TRBV20-1 and TRBJ1-2, with D hard to call. V lost 4 bases to trimming and J lost 9 bases, with 12 bases between them. This CDR3 comprises 11 residues. CDR1 DFQATT and CDR2 SNEGSKA come from the germline V gene (reference sequence). CDR3 protein: CSAIASTRYTF. The CDR3 DNA reads TGCAGTGCTATTGCATCTACACGCTACACCTTC.

This clonotype was seen many times. The CDR3: CASRPPVGGRTTEAFF. The CDR3 DNA follows: TGTGCCAGCAGACCGCCCGTTGGGGGTAGAACCACTGAAGCTTTCTTT. The chain employs TRBV12-3 or TRBV12-4 and TRBJ1-1; perhaps TRBD1 as D (5 bases). V was cut by 6 bases and J by 4 bases, with 21 bases left in between. The CDR3 sequence is 16 residues long.

This clonotype was counted at least ten times. The CDR3 DNA reads TGCAGTGCTAGTCCTACAGGGGAGCTCAATGAGCAGTTCTTC. Translated, it gives CSASPTGELNEQFF. The chain joins TRBV20-1 to TRBJ2-1; 7 positions agree with TRBD1. J gave up 6 bases and V 3 bases, and 8 bases lay outside the gene matches. Germline assignment: CDR1 DFQATT and CDR2 SNEGSKA (reference sequence). The length of the CDR3 is 14 residues.

At least ten counts were recorded for this clonotype. This chain links TRBV15 with TRBJ2-7, with D unclear. The germline CDR1 and CDR2 sequences are LNHNV and YYDKDF (reference sequence). Trimming took 0 bases from V and 7 from J, leaving 19 bases between them. The CDR3 is 16 residues long. The DNA of the CDR3 is TGTGCCACCAGCAGAGAGAGGACGGTCGGGTCGAGAGAGCAGTACTTC. Protein: CATSRERTVGSREQYF.

The chain joins TRBV6-2 or TRBV6-3 to TRBJ1-1, with 8 bases that match TRBD1. The ends lost 8 bases at V and 7 bases at J; junction bases unmatched: 3. This CDR3 comprises 11 residues. Germline V gene sequence: CDR1 MNHEY, CDR2 SVGEGT. As DNA, the CDR3 is TGTGCCAGCCAAGACAGGGGTGAAGCTTTCTTT. This gives the protein CASQDRGEAFF.

The chain uses TRBV18 and TRBJ2-1; 11 positions agree with TRBD1. This CDR3 comprises 15 residues. The germline CDR1 and CDR2 sequences are KGHSH and LQKENI. Trimming at V came to 5 bases and at J to 8 bases, leaving 8 bases not matched to a gene. CDR3 sequence (DNA): TGTGCCAGCTCAGGAGGACAGGGGGCTGCGTATGAGCAGTTCTTC. Translating it yields CASSGGQGAAYEQFF.

This clonotype was seen at least ten times. V gene TRBV7-2 combines with J gene TRBJ2-7; D possibly matches TRBD1 or TRBD2 (7 bases each). The CDR3 is 15 amino acids. CDR1 SGHTA and CDR2 FQGNSA come from the germline V gene. V lost 1 base to trimming and J lost 8 bases, with 18 bases between them. CDR3 residues: CASSLEGGGPSKQYF. As DNA, the CDR3 is TGTGCCAGCAGCTTAGAGGGAGGGGGCCCTTCGAAGCAGTACTTC.

This clonotype has a count of ten or more. The J gene is TRBJ2-5, the V gene TRBV6-5, with 12 positions matching TRBD2. This CDR3 contains 17 residues. Germline V gene sequence: CDR1 MNHEY, CDR2 SVGAGI. V lost 1 base and J lost 5; bases outside the gene matches: 8. CDR3 residues: CASSYLSTSGRIETQYF. The CDR3 bases are TGTGCCAGCAGTTACTTGTCGACTAGCGGGAGAATTGAGACCCAGTACTTC.